This T cell receptor (beta chain) emerged from a study of OX40 agonist ivuxolimab in advanced cancers. Sequencing used immunoSEQ multiplex PCR; TCRdb keeps in-frame clones, though not all of them. The table has more than 60,000 clones, 90% seen once. The CDR3 has 14 residues. CDR1 is SGHTA and CDR2 is FQGNSA in the germline V gene. V trimming: 7 bases; J trimming: 8 bases; junction bases outside the gene matches: 11. The chain joins TRBV7-2 to TRBJ2-1; 7 bases agree with TRBD1. The source was CD4+ or CD8+ T cells sorted from blood, collected in a trial of the OX40 agonist ivuxolimab. This clonotype was obtained from an adult with an advanced solid tumor such as melanoma, head and neck, liver or kidney cancer. The CDR3 protein is CASTQPTGLDEQFF. The DNA of the CDR3 is TGTGCCAGCACCCAACCGACAGGGTTAGATGAGCAGTTCTTC. The full variable domain, in which reference TRBV7-2 and TRBJ2-1 provide the parts outside the CDR3, is GAGVSQSPSNKVTEKGKDVELRCDPISGHTALYWYRQSLGQGLEFLIYFQGNSAPDKSGLPSDRFSAERTGGSVSTLTIQRTQQEDSAVYLCASTQPTGLDEQFFGPGTRLTVL.